This T cell receptor beta chain was profiled in a study of vaccination and CD4 T cells after COVID-19. Study summary: The stimulating agents, overlapping spike peptides, came from SARS-CoV-2, HCoV-NL63, HCoV-OC43 and HCoV-229E.

Sequencing of the DNA from cultured CD4+ T cells was carried out with the Oncomine TCR Beta short-read assay. Once CD4+ T cells had been cultured, genomic DNA was extracted from them. TCRdb passed the PCR reads through MiXCR, listing each CDR3 protein once. The data hold thousands of distinct CDR3 sequences, with 21% observed a single time. As to treatment: approximately 9-day PBMC culture with coronavirus spike peptide pools or control peptides (ViraFEST assay). Positive tests by PCR, dated March to December 2020, predated US Alpha, Beta and Delta variants. This CDR3 contains 15 residues. V dropped 9 bases and J dropped 3; count of bases not matched to a gene: 10. Germline CDR1 MDHEN, CDR2 SYDVKM. This clonotype appeared a few times. As yet, its antigen is unknown. Notes on the study in general: There was no significant change from around 19 to 38 median reactive clonotypes.

The J gene is TRBJ2-5, the V gene TRBV28; 10 bases fit TRBD1. The source material was CD4+ T cells from blood, cultured in vitro, sampled after SARS-CoV-2 vaccination. This TCR derives from a human donor who had recovered from COVID-19. CDR3 region: CASKPGQGFEETQYF. The CDR3, as DNA: TGTGCCAGTAAACCGGGACAGGGGTTTGAAGAGACCCAGTACTTC.